This TCR beta chain was observed in a study of blood T cell repertoires in COVID-19. Study as a whole: The United States, Italy and Spain supplied acute and convalescent COVID-19 samples. The cDNA or gDNA used as material had been derived from T cells, B-cell-depleted T cells, or PBMCs.

The germline V and J ends were trimmed by 1 base and 3 bases, with 15 bases remaining between them. The CDR3 length is 16 residues. From germline, CDR1 is LGHDT and CDR2 YNNKEL (reference sequence). Assay: immunoSEQ multiplex PCR; the TCRdb copy retains only in-frame clones and omits some. The sample records 100,000 or so clones, 65% to 85% being singletons. This clonotype originated in a man between 65 and 79 years old with active or convalescent COVID-19. The rearrangement joins TRBV3-1 (or the pseudogene TRBV3-2) to TRBJ2-5; a possible D gene is TRBD2 (7 bases). The sample comprised peripheral blood. The CDR3 bases are TGTGCCAGCAGCCAAGTTAAACGGGGGGCAGAAGAGACCCAGTACTTC. It is translated as CASSQVKRGAEETQYF.